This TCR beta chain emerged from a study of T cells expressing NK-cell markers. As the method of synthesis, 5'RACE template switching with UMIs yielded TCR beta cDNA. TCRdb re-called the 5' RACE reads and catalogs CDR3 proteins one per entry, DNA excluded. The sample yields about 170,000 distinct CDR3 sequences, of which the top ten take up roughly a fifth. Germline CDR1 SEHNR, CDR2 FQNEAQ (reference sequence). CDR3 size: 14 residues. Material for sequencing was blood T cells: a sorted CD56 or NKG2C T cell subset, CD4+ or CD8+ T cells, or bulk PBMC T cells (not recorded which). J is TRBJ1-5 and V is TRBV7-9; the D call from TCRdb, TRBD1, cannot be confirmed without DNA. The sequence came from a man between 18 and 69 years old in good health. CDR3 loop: CASSGQYNNQPQHF.